These T cell receptor beta chains were read from a single sample in a study of blood T cell repertoires in COVID-19. Assay used: immunoSEQ multiplex PCR; TCRdb lists only in-frame clones, some missing. The sample carries about 180,000 clones, about 85% recorded once. Sequenced input: peripheral blood. The receptors shown here come from a woman of 80 years or more with acute or convalescent COVID-19. CDR3s include the opening cysteine and the closing phenylalanine or tryptophan. A D gene is named only where the DNA matches it firmly. Clone size is given for some rows only: seen once, a few or many times, or a class if the clone is expanded.

CDR3nt	CDR3aa	abundance	j_gene	len	d_gene	v_gene
TGTGCCAGCAGACAGGAGTCACGCAATCAGCCCCAGCATTTT	CASRQESRNQPQHF	.	TRBJ1-5	14	.	TRBV6-6
TGTGCCAGTAGCGGACAGGGCCGTAATTCACCCCTCCACTTT	CASSGQGRNSPLHF	once	TRBJ1-6	14	TRBD1	TRBV19
TGTGCCAGCAGGCAAGCGGGAGGAGACACCGGGGAGCTGCTTTTT	CASRQAGGDTGELLF	once	TRBJ2-2	15	TRBD2	TRBV6-5
TGTGCCAGCAGTTACTCGCTAGTGGGTTATGGCTACACCTTC	CASSYSLVGYGYTF	.	TRBJ1-2	14	.	TRBV6-2/TRBV6-3
TGTGCCAGCAGTTTGACAGGGAATTATGGCTACACCTTC	CASSLTGNYGYTF	.	TRBJ1-2	13	TRBD1	TRBV27
TGCGCCAGCAGTGAGACGATGAGGGGGGGCACGCCCCAGCATTTT	CASSETMRGGTPQHF	few	TRBJ1-5	15	.	TRBV10-2
TGTGCCAGTAGTATAGTCCGGGGAGGAGACTACGAGCAGTACTTC	CASSIVRGGDYEQYF	.	TRBJ2-7	15	.	TRBV19
TGTGCCAGCAGCGCACCGGGAGCTTCGAGGCTATATTTT	CASSAPGASRLYF	.	TRBJ1-3	13	.	TRBV9
TGTGCCAGCAGCTTGGTTGACTATGATTACAATGAGCAGTTCTTC	CASSLVDYDYNEQFF	.	TRBJ2-1	15	.	TRBV5-5
TGTGCCAGCAGTCCCCCAGGGGTAGGGTACGGCTACACCTTC	CASSPPGVGYGYTF	.	TRBJ1-2	14	.	TRBV6-5
TGTGCCAGCAGCTTTCGGACAGGGCGTTCCAATCAGCCCCAGCATTTT	CASSFRTGRSNQPQHF	.	TRBJ1-5	16	TRBD1	TRBV7-2
TGTGCCAGCAGACGCAGACAGGGGAATCAGCCCCAGCATTTT	CASRRRQGNQPQHF	.	TRBJ1-5	14	TRBD1	TRBV2
TGTGCTAGTGGGGTCCCGGGAGGTGAAAAACTGTTTTTT	CASGVPGGEKLFF	.	TRBJ1-4	13	.	TRBV12-5
TGTGCCAGCAGCTTAAGAGGCGACGGGGGTTCTGAAGCTTTCTTT	CASSLRGDGGSEAFF	once	TRBJ1-1	15	.	TRBV7-9
TGTGCCACAGATAGCGGGAGGGCCCTCGGCGAGCAGTACTTC	CATDSGRALGEQYF	.	TRBJ2-7	14	TRBD2	TRBV19
TGTGCCAGCAGCTCCCACTGGGGGGGGGTCGTTGGGTCCTACAATGAGCAGTTCTTC	CASSSHWGGVVGSYNEQFF	once	TRBJ2-1	19	TRBD2	TRBV11-3
TGTGCCTGGAGTGCTGTCGGAAACACCATATATTTT	CAWSAVGNTIYF	.	TRBJ1-3	12	.	TRBV30